This TCR beta chain was documented in a study of cytotoxic CD8 clonotypes in ibrutinib-treated CLL. Turning to the study itself: Across the patients, 11 were relapsed/refractory, some 14 treatment-naive and 17 to 18 IGHV unmutated. The samples contained roughly 240,000 productive templates on average. They also contained an average of roughly 90,000 productive rearrangements.

Concerning this clone itself: The target antigen is unknown.

Findings and caveats of the study: Whereas clonality rose at ibrutinib response, it declined toward baseline at progression. Sample timing was unmatched between remission and later-progressing patients; lymph nodes unstudied.

Sequencing was performed with immunoSEQ multiplex PCR; in TCRdb, only in-frame clones are kept and a portion is missing. The sample has some 200,000 clones; approximately 70% are singletons. Looked up from germline, CDR1 is SGHVS and CDR2 is FNYEAQ. Trimming removed 5 bases from V and 2 bases from J; junction bases left unmatched: 10. This CDR3 has 16 residues. V usage is TRBV7-6 and J usage is TRBJ2-7; 9 nucleotides align to TRBD1. The material was PBMCs, obtained after 12 months of ibrutinib treatment. The sequence was collected from a human donor with chronic lymphocytic leukemia. CDR3 sequence (DNA): TGTGCCAGCAGCCTATTACAGGGGGCAAGAACCTACGAGCAGTACTTC. This gives the protein CASSLLQGARTYEQYF.